These 28 T cell receptor beta chains were all obtained from the same sample, sequenced in a study of blood T cell repertoires in COVID-19. Using immunoSEQ multiplex PCR, the repertoire was profiled, and TCRdb retains in-frame clones only, with some absent. The sample yields about 390,000 clones, approximately 87% seen once. Specimen: PBMCs or T cells enriched from blood (not recorded which). All receptors derive from a woman between 45 and 60 years old who had recovered from COVID-19.

V and J are TRBV28 and TRBJ1-5; no definite D call. The CDR3 runs 14 residues. The V and J ends lost 2 bases and 9 bases respectively, with 14 bases between them. In germline, CDR1 is MDHEN, CDR2 SYDVKM. DNA of the CDR3: TGTGCCAGCAGTTTAGAGGATGGCCGGGGGCCCCAGCATTTT. Translating it yields CASSLEDGRGPQHF.

The chain uses TRBV5-1 and TRBJ2-2; TRBD2 matches 9 bases. There are 17 residues in the CDR3. J lost 3 bases, V lost 4 bases, and 10 bases had no gene match. Germline CDR1 reads SGHRS; CDR2 reads YFSETQ. CDR3 sequence (DNA): TGCGCCAGCAGCGTCTTTTCGGGACTAGCAGACACCGGGGAGCTGTTTTTT. Translation gives CASSVFSGLADTGELFF.

The chain has TRBV7-2 and TRBJ2-1; TRBD1 matches 9 bases. Germline V CDR1 and CDR2: SGHTA, FQGNSA. CDR3 size: 15 residues. J lost 5 bases, V lost 3 bases, and 5 bases had no gene match. The CDR3 spells CASSFNRGLNNEQFF. The CDR3 DNA sequence: TGTGCCAGCAGCTTCAACAGGGGGCTGAACAATGAGCAGTTCTTC.

DNA for the CDR3: TGTGCCAGCAGTGATGGTCAGGGGGCTTACAATGAGCAGTTCTTC. Protein: CASSDGQGAYNEQFF. This rearrangement joins TRBV2 to TRBJ2-1; TRBD1 aligns across 8 bases. Trimming took 3 bases from V and 4 from J; bases not matched to a gene: 5. Germline CDR1 reads SNHLY; CDR2 reads FYNNEI. This CDR3 comprises 15 residues.

The rearrangement uses TRBV19 and TRBJ1-5, with 10 nucleotides matching TRBD1. The germline V gene encodes CDR1 LNHDA and CDR2 SQIVND (reference sequence). This CDR3 region has 14 residues. The V segment lost 6 bases and the J segment 4 bases; nucleotides outside the gene matches: 3. Here the CDR3 reads CASSLGQGNQPQHF. The DNA for the CDR3 is TGTGCCAGTAGCTTGGGACAGGGGAATCAGCCCCAGCATTTT. Drawing the rest from reference TRBV19 and TRBJ1-5, the complete variable domain is DGGITQSPKYLFRKEGQNVTLSCEQNLNHDAMYWYRQDPGQGLRLIYYSQIVNDFQKGDIAEGYSVSREKKESFPLTVTSAQKNPTAFYLCASSLGQGNQPQHFGDGTRLSIL.

This chain connects TRBV9 to TRBJ2-2, with TRBD2 as a possible D gene (6 bases). V lost 0 bases, J lost 3 bases, and 9 bases lay in between. CDR1 is SGDLS, CDR2 YYNGEE, per germline. CDR3 size: 15 residues. CDR3 DNA sequence: TGTGCCAGCAGCGTAGGCCCGGGGGACACCGGGGAGCTGTTTTTT. It translates to CASSVGPGDTGELFF.

The rearrangement links TRBV9 to TRBJ1-5, with D uncertain. CDR1 is SGDLS, CDR2 YYNGEE, per germline. The V and J ends lost 5 bases and 4 bases respectively, with 10 bases between them. The CDR3 length is 13 residues. CDR3 region: CASSGGGNQPQHF. For the CDR3, the DNA is TGTGCCAGCAGTGGAGGCGGAAATCAGCCCCAGCATTTT.

This clone has more than one count but fewer than ten. The chain is built from TRBV4-1 and TRBJ1-5, with a possible D match to TRBD1 (5 bases). The germline V and J ends were trimmed by 0 bases and 4 bases, with 13 bases remaining between them. From germline, CDR1 is MGHRA and CDR2 YSYEKL. The CDR3 is 16 residues long. Here the CDR3 reads CASSQDRAGRNQPQHF. The CDR3, as DNA: TGCGCCAGCAGCCAAGATAGGGCAGGGCGGAATCAGCCCCAGCATTTT.

This chain links TRBV6-5 with TRBJ1-2; D remains ambiguous. The V end was cut by 7 bases, the J end by 5 bases, with 17 bases between. This CDR3 is built from 14 residues. CDR1 is MNHEY and CDR2 is SVGAGI in the germline V gene. CDR3 in DNA: TGTGCCAGCATCGAATCCCCGGGGTTTTATGGCTACACCTTC. This codes for CASIESPGFYGYTF.

This chain connects TRBV7-2 to TRBJ2-3; D is perhaps TRBD2 (5 bases). Germline V gives CDR1 SGHTA, CDR2 FQGNSA. The germline V and J ends were trimmed by 5 bases and 4 bases, with 10 bases remaining between them. The CDR3 covers 13 residues. Written as DNA, the CDR3 is TGTGCCAGCAGCGGGAGACCTGCAGATACGCAGTATTTT. Translation: CASSGRPADTQYF.

The gene calls are TRBV7-9 and TRBJ1-4; D gene uncertain. Trimming shortened V by 7 bases and J by 8 bases, and 11 bases separated the two germline ends. The germline V gene has CDR1 SEHNR and CDR2 FQNEAQ (reference sequence). The CDR3 sequence is 12 residues long. CDR3 in amino acids: CASTTESEKLFF. In DNA, the CDR3 is TGTGCCAGCACCACGGAGAGCGAAAAACTGTTTTTT.

In DNA, the CDR3 is TGTGCCAGCAGCTTTCAGGGGTCGAAGACCCAGTACTTC. Its protein is CASSFQGSKTQYF. This rearrangement joins TRBV13 to TRBJ2-5; D is perhaps TRBD1 (6 bases). Trimming left V 3 bases short and J 6 bases short, with 11 bases between. This CDR3 is built from 13 residues. Per the germline V gene, CDR1 is PRHDT and CDR2 is FYEKMQ (reference sequence). Full variable domain (outside the CDR3, taken from reference TRBV13 and TRBJ2-5): AAGVIQSPRHLIKEKRETATLKCYPIPRHDTVYWYQQGPGQDPQFLISFYEKMQSDKGSIPDRFSAQQFSDYHSELNMSSLELGDSALYFCASSFQGSKTQYFGPGTRLLVL.

J is TRBJ2-5 and V is TRBV18; no clear D gene. This CDR3 comprises 15 residues. Germline CDR1 reads KGHSH; CDR2 reads LQKENI. V gave up 2 bases and J gave up 2 bases, with 12 bases separating them. The CDR3 DNA reads as TGTGCCAGCTCACCAATCCCCGCGGCGCAAGAGACCCAGTACTTC. This encodes CASSPIPAAQETQYF.

The rearrangement uses TRBV4-1 and TRBJ2-6; perhaps TRBD1 as D (6 bases). Trimming shortened V by 4 bases and J by 1 base, and 8 bases separated the two germline ends. The CDR3 is made up of 15 amino acids. CDR1 and CDR2 from the germline V gene are MGHRA and YSYEKL. The CDR3 region has the DNA TGCGCCAGCAGCCCGCAGGGGTCTGGGGCCAACGTCCTGACTTTC. Protein sequence: CASSPQGSGANVLTF.

The V call is TRBV28, the J call TRBJ1-1; no definite D call. The CDR3 extends over 15 amino acids. The germline V gene encodes CDR1 MDHEN and CDR2 SYDVKM. V was cut by 5 bases and J by 6 bases, with 19 bases left in between. DNA for the CDR3: TGTGCCAGCAGTACCATCAGGTTAAGTTTTGCTGAAGCTTTCTTT. Translation: CASSTIRLSFAEAFF.

This clone was detected only a few times. The chain links TRBV7-9 to TRBJ1-2; no definite D call. The CDR3 runs to 15 residues. The germline CDR1 and CDR2 sequences are SEHNR and FQNEAQ (reference sequence). The germline V and J ends were trimmed by 5 bases and 4 bases, with 17 bases remaining between them. This CDR3 reads CASSNSGKEVYGYTF. CDR3 sequence (DNA): TGTGCCAGCAGCAACTCGGGGAAAGAGGTCTATGGCTACACCTTC.

There are a few counts of this clone. Mismatch with germline at one junction end may stem from a read error. The chain joins TRBV7-7 to TRBJ1-4; 8 bases line up with TRBD1. Germline lookup yields CDR1 SSHAT and CDR2 FNYEAQ (reference sequence). CDR3 size: 15 residues. The CDR3 is CASSLSGGSNEKLFF. Here the CDR3 DNA reads TGTGCTAGCAGCCTCTCAGGGGGCTCTAATGAAAAACTGTTTTTT.

This chain uses TRBV4-1 with TRBJ1-2; no firm D call. Per the germline V gene, CDR1 is MGHRA and CDR2 is YSYEKL. The CDR3 contains 14 residues. V dropped 0 bases and J dropped 6 bases, with 11 bases sitting between them. The CDR3 coding sequence is TGCGCCAGCAGCCAAGATAGCGTAAGGGATGGCTACACCTTC. Amino acids: CASSQDSVRDGYTF.

The chain uses TRBV7-9 and TRBJ2-3; 7 bases agree with TRBD1. J lost 3 bases, V lost 4 bases, and 4 bases had no gene match. This CDR3 is 14 amino acids long. The germline V gene has CDR1 SEHNR and CDR2 FQNEAQ (reference sequence). The CDR3 nucleotides read TGTGCCAGCAGCTCAGGGGGTAGTACAGATACGCAGTATTTT. It codes for CASSSGGSTDTQYF. Full variable domain (rest looked up from reference TRBV7-9 and TRBJ2-3): DTGVSQNPRHKITKRGQNVTFRCDPISEHNRLYWYRQTLGQGPEFLTYFQNEAQLEKSRLLSDRFSAERPKGSFSTLEIQRTEQGDSAMYLCASSSGGSTDTQYFGPGTRLTVL.

The chain combines TRBV4-1 with TRBJ1-5; D might be TRBD1 (5 bases). Per the germline V gene, CDR1 is MGHRA and CDR2 is YSYEKL. CDR3 length: 16 residues. V was shortened by 0 bases and J by 5 bases, with 14 bases between the two germline ends. The CDR3: CASSQDQGRAYQPQHF. The CDR3 coding sequence is TGCGCCAGCAGCCAAGATCAGGGCAGGGCCTATCAGCCCCAGCATTTT.

J is TRBJ2-1 and V is TRBV18; weak D call: TRBD1 (5 bases). Trimming removed 4 bases at V and 0 bases at J, with 13 bases between. There are 16 residues in the CDR3. CDR1 and CDR2 from the germline V gene are KGHSH and LQKENI. CDR3 bases: TGTGCCAGCTCACTAGATGCAGGGATCTCCTACAATGAGCAGTTCTTC. Protein sequence: CASSLDAGISYNEQFF.

The chain joins TRBV5-6 to TRBJ1-1; TRBD1 is a possible D gene (5 bases). From germline, CDR1 is SGHDT and CDR2 YYEEEE. The V and J ends lost 0 bases and 5 bases respectively, with 11 bases between them. The CDR3 is 14 residues long. The CDR3 sequence: CASSLAMGGTEAFF. CDR3 in DNA: TGTGCCAGCAGCTTGGCCATGGGGGGGACTGAAGCTTTCTTT.

The J gene is TRBJ2-3, the V gene TRBV9; 11 positions match TRBD1. This CDR3 is 17 amino acids long. V gave up 0 bases and J gave up 4 bases; unmatched junction bases: 7. Germline CDR1 and CDR2: SGDLS and YYNGEE. CDR3 loop: CASSVVAGQGASDTQYF. For the CDR3, the DNA is TGTGCCAGCAGCGTAGTAGCCGGACAGGGGGCTTCAGATACGCAGTATTTT.

V gene TRBV24-1 combines with J gene TRBJ2-2, with a possible D match to TRBD2 (6 bases). The CDR3 covers 16 residues. The germline CDR1 and CDR2 sequences are KGHDR and SFDVKD. Trimming stripped 3 bases from V and 8 bases from J, with 18 bases between. The CDR3 nucleotides are TGTGCCACCAGTGATCTAAACCCCTGGGGAGGAGGGGAGCTGTTTTTT. Protein sequence: CATSDLNPWGGGELFF.

The V gene is TRBV2, the J gene TRBJ1-2; no firm D call. CDR3 length: 13 residues. V was cut by 4 bases and J by 0 bases, with 6 bases left in between. Looked up from germline, CDR1 is SNHLY and CDR2 is FYNNEI. CDR3 amino acids: CASSVGANYGYTF. In DNA form, the CDR3 reads TGTGCCAGCAGTGTCGGGGCTAACTATGGCTACACCTTC.

The chain uses TRBV14 and TRBJ2-3; unclear D gene. The V and J ends lost 4 bases and 1 base respectively, with 9 bases between them. CDR1 and CDR2 from the germline V gene are SGHDN and FVKESK. The CDR3 extends over 14 amino acids. The CDR3 sequence: CASSPPWRTDTQYF. The CDR3 bases are TGTGCCAGCAGCCCCCCTTGGCGCACAGATACGCAGTATTTT.

The V gene is TRBV5-4, the J gene TRBJ1-3; weak D call: TRBD1 (6 bases). The V gene lost 0 bases and the J gene lost 2 bases, with 21 bases spanning the gap. Germline CDR1 SGHNT, CDR2 YYREEE (reference sequence). CDR3 length: 19 amino acids. CDR3 sequence (DNA): TGTGCCAGCAGCTTGGTGCCGAGGACAGCTACGGGAACTGGAAACACCATATATTTT. As protein: CASSLVPRTATGTGNTIYF.

This clone was observed a single time. This chain connects TRBV5-1 to TRBJ1-2, with TRBD1 matching over 8 bases. CDR1 is SGHRS and CDR2 is YFSETQ in the germline V gene. The J segment lost 3 bases and the V segment lost 5 bases, leaving 15 bases of the junction unmatched. The CDR3 is 17 amino acids. CDR3 residues: CASRQSGAGGAHYGYTF. DNA of the CDR3: TGCGCCAGCAGGCAATCCGGGGCAGGGGGCGCCCACTATGGCTACACCTTC.